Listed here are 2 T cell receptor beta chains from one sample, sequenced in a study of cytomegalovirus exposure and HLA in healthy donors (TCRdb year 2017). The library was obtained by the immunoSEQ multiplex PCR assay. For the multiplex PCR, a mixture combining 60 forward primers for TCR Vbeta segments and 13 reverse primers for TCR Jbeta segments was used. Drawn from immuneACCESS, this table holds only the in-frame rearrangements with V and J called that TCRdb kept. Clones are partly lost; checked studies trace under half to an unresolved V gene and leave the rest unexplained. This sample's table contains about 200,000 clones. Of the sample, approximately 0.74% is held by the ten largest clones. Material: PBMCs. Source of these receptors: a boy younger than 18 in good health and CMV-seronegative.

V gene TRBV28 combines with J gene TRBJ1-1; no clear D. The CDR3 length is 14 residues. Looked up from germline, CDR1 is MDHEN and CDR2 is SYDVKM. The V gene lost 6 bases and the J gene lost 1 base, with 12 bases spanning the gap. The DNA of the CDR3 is TGTGCCAGCAGCTCCCCCGGGAGGAACACTGAAGCTTTCTTT. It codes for CASSSPGRNTEAFF.

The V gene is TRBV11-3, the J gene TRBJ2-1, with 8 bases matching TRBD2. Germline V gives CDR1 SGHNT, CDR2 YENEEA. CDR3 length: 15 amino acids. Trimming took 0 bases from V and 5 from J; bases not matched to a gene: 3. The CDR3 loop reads CASSLDGGGNNEQFF. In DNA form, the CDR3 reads TGTGCCAGCAGCTTAGACGGGGGGGGGAACAATGAGCAGTTCTTC.